The rows below give T cell receptor beta chains drawn from one sample of a study of shared clonotypes between healthy human individuals. Repertoires were generated with immunoSEQ multiplex PCR, while TCRdb's copy carries only in-frame clones and drops some. Of approximately 2,000,000 clones listed, less than 95% are singletons. What was sequenced was naive CD4+ T cells from PBMCs. Every receptor here comes from a man younger than 35 in good health. Some clones in this sample may be carry-over from other donors' samples. Both conserved end residues are part of each CDR3. D genes are given only for firm matches. Size tells how often a clone was seen (once, few, many) or the class of an expanded clone, and some rows leave it out.

TRBV27	.	TRBD1	TRBJ2-7	TGTGCCAGCAGTTTGGACAGGGCTTACGAGCAGTACTTC	CASSLDRAYEQYF
TRBV6-5	.	TRBD1	TRBJ2-2	TGTGCCACCAACCGGGACAGAGGTAGAGGCGGGGAGCTGTTTTTT	CATNRDRGRGGELFF
TRBV7-2	.	.	TRBJ2-7	TGTGCCAGCAGCCCCAATCGGGCGGTATACGAGCAGTACTTC	CASSPNRAVYEQYF
TRBV10-3	.	TRBD1	TRBJ2-7	TGTGCCATCACGGGTAGACAGGGGGACGAGCAGTACTTC	CAITGRQGDEQYF
TRBV18	few	TRBD1	TRBJ1-1	TGTGCCAGCTCACCACAGGGACAGGCGTACACTGAAGCTTTCTTT	CASSPQGQAYTEAFF
TRBV18	.	.	TRBJ2-5	TGTGCCAGCTCACCCGGGGGAAAAGAGACCCAGTACTTC	CASSPGGKETQYF
TRBV10-3	.	TRBD1	TRBJ1-6	TGTGCCATCAGCGCCTCTCCCGACAGGGGCCATAATTCACCCCTCCACTTT	CAISASPDRGHNSPLHF
TRBV7-2	.	.	TRBJ2-3	TGTGCCAGCAGCCTCACACCTAGCACAGATACGCAGTATTTT	CASSLTPSTDTQYF
TRBV7-9	.	.	TRBJ2-1	TGTGCCAGCAGCTTATGGACGGGAAATAATGAGCAGTTCTTC	CASSLWTGNNEQFF
TRBV27	.	.	TRBJ2-2	TGTGCCAGCAGTTTATTTGGACTCAGCGAGGTCGGGGAGCTGTTTTTT	CASSLFGLSEVGELFF
TRBV4-2	once	TRBD1	TRBJ2-7	TGTGCCAGCAGCCAATCAGACGGGACAGGGTACGAGCAGTACTTC	CASSQSDGTGYEQYF
TRBV10-3	.	.	TRBJ1-2	TGTGCCATCAGTGTTGGTAATTATGGCTACACCTTC	CAISVGNYGYTF
TRBV2	.	.	TRBJ2-2	TGTGCCAGCAGCGGGAGTATCACCGGGGAGCTGTTTTTT	CASSGSITGELFF
TRBV18	.	.	TRBJ2-4	TGTGCCAGCTCACCGGACATCGTCGACATTCAGTACTTC	CASSPDIVDIQYF
TRBV11-3	.	TRBD1	TRBJ2-2	TGTGCCAGCAGTTCACAGGGGGCGGACACCGGGGAGCTGTTTTTT	CASSSQGADTGELFF
TRBV11-2	.	.	TRBJ1-5	TGTGCCAGCACCACTAGGGGGGGGGAGCCCCAGCATTTT	CASTTRGGEPQHF
TRBV18	.	.	TRBJ1-4	TGTGCCAGCTCACCACCATCAGGAGGGGCTGAAAAACTGTTTTTT	CASSPPSGGAEKLFF
TRBV5-4	.	TRBD2	TRBJ2-2	TGTGCCAGCAGCTTGGATGGACTAGGATGGACCGGGGAGCTGTTTTTT	CASSLDGLGWTGELFF
TRBV13	once	TRBD2	TRBJ2-7	TGTGCCAGCAGCTTTCGCGGGAGTAGCGACGAGCAGTACTTC	CASSFRGSSDEQYF
TRBV5-4	.	TRBD2	TRBJ2-3	TGTGCCAGCAGCCCCCAGACTAGCGGGAGGGTCAATACGCAGTATTTT	CASSPQTSGRVNTQYF
TRBV7-2	.	TRBD2	TRBJ2-1	TGTGCCAGCAGCTTAGTACTAGCGGGAGGGTCTGAGCAGTTCTTC	CASSLVLAGGSEQFF
TRBV4-1	once	.	TRBJ1-1	TGCGCCAGCAGGAGGGGGGGGACCACTGAAGCTTTCTTT	CASRRGGTTEAFF
TRBV7-9	.	.	TRBJ1-1	TGTGCCAGCACCAATAAAGACAGAGCGAACACTGAAGCTTTCTTT	CASTNKDRANTEAFF
TRBV6-6	few	.	TRBJ1-2	TGTGCCAGCGCAGGCCCAGCTAACTATGGCTACACCTTC	CASAGPANYGYTF
TRBV5-1	.	TRBD1	TRBJ2-1	TGCGCCAGCAGCTTTCGATGGGACAGCGACAATGAGCAGTTCTTC	CASSFRWDSDNEQFF
TRBV28	.	.	TRBJ1-6	TGTGCCAGCAGGCCGAGGGTGAGCTCCTATAATTCACCCCTCCACTTT	CASRPRVSSYNSPLHF
TRBV7-8	once	.	TRBJ2-7	TGTGCCAGCAGCTTACCAAAGACCCCCTGGAAGCAGTACTTC	CASSLPKTPWKQYF
TRBV13	.	.	TRBJ1-5	TGTGCCAGCAGCTTAGGCCCTCGCAGGCCTAATCAGCCCCAGCATTTT	CASSLGPRRPNQPQHF
TRBV7-9	.	.	TRBJ2-2	TGTGCCAGCAGCACTGGGGACGGTCGGACCGGGGAGCTGTTTTTT	CASSTGDGRTGELFF
TRBV14	.	.	TRBJ2-7	TGTGCCAGCAGCCAAGATTTGAACCTCGAGCAGTACTTC	CASSQDLNLEQYF
TRBV12-2	.	.	TRBJ1-4	TGTGCAGCTCGGGAGGGAGGTGAAAAACTGTTTTTT	CAAREGGEKLFF
TRBV6-5	.	.	TRBJ2-1	TGTGCCAGCAGACCCCTCCCAACCATCTTCAATGAGCAGTTCTTC	CASRPLPTIFNEQFF
TRBV7-7	.	.	TRBJ2-2	TGTGCCAGCAGACAGGGAACCGGGGAGCTGTTTTTT	CASRQGTGELFF
TRBV28	.	.	TRBJ1-1	TGTGCCAGCATCGGCAGGGTGGACACTGAAGCTTTCTTT	CASIGRVDTEAFF
TRBV28	.	TRBD1	TRBJ1-4	TGTGCCAACACCCACGAGGGGGCGGCAACTAATGAAAAACTGTTTTTT	CANTHEGAATNEKLFF
TRBV5-6	.	TRBD1	TRBJ1-1	TGTGCCAGCAGCTTGCTTCAGACAGGGGCCCTGAACACTGAAGCTTTCTTT	CASSLLQTGALNTEAFF
TRBV5-1	.	.	TRBJ1-4	TGCGCCAGCAGCTTGGGACTAGCAACTAATGAAAAACTGTTTTTT	CASSLGLATNEKLFF
TRBV5-5	.	.	TRBJ2-7	TGTGCCAGCAGCCGGGACGGTAAGTCCTACGAGCAGTACTTC	CASSRDGKSYEQYF
TRBV5-1	.	.	TRBJ2-2	TGCGCCAGCAGCTTGTCTGTTGGCGGGGAGCTGTTTTTT	CASSLSVGGELFF
TRBV28	.	TRBD2	TRBJ2-3	TGTGCCAGCAGTTTATTGAGCGGGGCAAGCACAGATACGCAGTATTTT	CASSLLSGASTDTQYF
TRBV6-1	.	.	TRBJ2-5	TGTGCCAGCAGTGAAGCGATCGGGACCCCCAGGGTGACCCAGTACTTC	CASSEAIGTPRVTQYF
TRBV5-1	.	TRBD1	TRBJ1-2	TGCGCCAGCAGGGTGGGGACAGGGTTCGCGGACGGCTACACCTTC	CASRVGTGFADGYTF
TRBV2	.	TRBD1	TRBJ2-7	TGTGCCAGCAGTGATGAACAGGGGCACGAGCAGTACTTC	CASSDEQGHEQYF
TRBV7-7	.	TRBD2	TRBJ2-3	TGTGCCAGCAGCCCGGGGACTAGCGGGAGCACAGATACGCAGTATTTT	CASSPGTSGSTDTQYF
TRBV11-2	.	.	TRBJ2-2	TGTGCCAGCAGCCCCGTAAGGGGGACGAACACCGGGGAGCTGTTTTTT	CASSPVRGTNTGELFF
TRBV5-1	.	.	TRBJ1-4	TGCGCCAGCAGCTCGGTATACGGGGGGTCAACGTTTAATGAAAAACTGTTTTTT	CASSSVYGGSTFNEKLFF
TRBV9	once	TRBD2	TRBJ2-3	TGTGCCAGCAGCGTAGGAGCGGGAGGGGCCCTTTCGCAGTATTTT	CASSVGAGGALSQYF
TRBV10-3	.	TRBD2	TRBJ2-3	TGTGCCATCAGCGAAAGAGGGACTAGCGGGGCCCCTGTTTGGCAGTATTTT	CAISERGTSGAPVWQYF
TRBV28	.	.	TRBJ2-2	TGTGCCAGCAGTTTCGTTGTGTCGCCCGGGAAGAACACCGGGGAGCTGTTTTTT	CASSFVVSPGKNTGELFF
TRBV28	.	.	TRBJ1-1	TGTGCCAGCAGTACAAGCAGGGTTGAAGCTTTCTTT	CASSTSRVEAFF
TRBV5-4	.	TRBD1	TRBJ1-1	TGTGCCAGCAGCCCGGCGACAGGGTCGACCACTGAAGCTTTCTTT	CASSPATGSTTEAFF
TRBV30	once	.	TRBJ2-3	TGTGCCTATGGGGGGCCAGATACGCAGTATTTT	CAYGGPDTQYF
TRBV29-1	once	.	TRBJ1-1	TGCAGCGCCTCCCTCGGAGGCACCAACACTGAAGCTTTCTTT	CSASLGGTNTEAFF
TRBV10-2	.	.	TRBJ2-5	TGCGCCAGCCAGCAACAGACGAAAGAGACCCAGTACTTC	CASQQQTKETQYF
TRBV6-1	.	TRBD1	TRBJ2-3	TGTGCCAGCGTACAGGGGATAGGGACAGATACGCAGTATTTT	CASVQGIGTDTQYF